This section outlines one T cell receptor beta chain sequence together with its context. The CDR3 spans 17 residues. V lost 4 bases, J lost 0 bases, and 5 bases stayed unmatched. Germline CDR1 reads SNHLY; CDR2 reads FYNNEI. Original handling: Amplified reference gene primers provided the basis for estimating nucleated cell counts. Sequenced by immunoSEQ multiplex PCR; TCRdb stores in-frame clones only, minus some. The DNA was the basis for D and trimming; V, J and clone size are from that table. The sample holds some 230,000 clones; 75% to 90% are singletons and the top ten take 2.2%. The entry originates in a study of blood T cell repertoires in COVID-19. Overall study context: Nucleic acid was either cDNA or gDNA, and it came from T cells, B-cell-depleted T cells, or PBMCs.

The sequenced sample was peripheral blood. This TCR derives from a man aged 25-45 years who had recovered from COVID-19. This chain links TRBV2 with TRBJ2-3; 12 nucleotides agree with TRBD2. CDR3 sequence reads: CASSVLAGGISTDTQYF. DNA for the CDR3: TGTGCCAGCAGTGTTCTAGCGGGGGGGATAAGCACAGATACGCAGTATTTT.